The 27 T cell receptor beta chains reported below all come from one sample, sequenced in a study of beta chain features in type 1 diabetes. Study observations and caveats: The study found moderately but significantly shorter TCRB CDR3s in all four CD4+ subsets of Type 1 diabetes patients.

Which antigens these TCRs recognize remains unknown. The entirety of the isolated RNA underwent reverse transcription, so expressed TCRB transcripts were sequenced. The protocol was immunoSEQ multiplex PCR, while the TCRdb copy is restricted to in-frame clones and leaves out a portion. The sample lists 150,000 to 200,000 clones; approximately 8.7% were seen once. The sequenced sample was central memory CD4+ T cells from blood. The source is a woman aged 30 to 39 with type 1 diabetes.

The chain uses TRBV5-6 and TRBJ2-7; 10 bases line up with TRBD1. This CDR3 has 14 amino acids. CDR1 is SGHDT, CDR2 YYEEEE, per germline. Trimming took 4 bases from V and 6 from J; bases not matched to a gene: 7. The CDR3: CASSSGQGVGEQYF. The DNA of the CDR3 is TGTGCCAGCAGCAGCGGACAGGGGGTGGGCGAGCAGTACTTC.

This chain joins TRBV23-1 and TRBJ2-1, with 9 nucleotides matching TRBD1. TRBV23-1 is designated an ORF whose function remains uncertain. The CDR3 has 16 amino acids. After removal of 4 bases from V and 8 bases from J, the junction contained 12 bases not matched to a gene. The CDR3: CASSPAGQGFLHEQFF. For the CDR3, the DNA is TGCGCCAGCAGTCCGGCGGGACAGGGTTTCCTCCATGAGCAGTTCTTC.

This rearrangement joins TRBV28 to TRBJ1-1; 11 nucleotides match TRBD1. The ends lost 6 bases at V and 4 bases at J; junction bases unmatched: 7. Germline CDR1 and CDR2: MDHEN and SYDVKM. The CDR3 is 15 amino acids. The CDR3 here is CASSPGQGATTEAFF. The CDR3 DNA is TGTGCCAGCAGCCCTGGACAGGGGGCGACCACTGAAGCTTTCTTT.

The chain links TRBV14 to TRBJ1-1; a possible D gene is TRBD1 (5 bases). Between the trimmed V and J ends, which lost 7 bases and 3 bases, there was a span of 12 bases. From germline, CDR1 is SGHDN and CDR2 FVKESK. The CDR3 sequence is 13 residues long. The CDR3 region has the DNA TGTGCCAGCAAATCCGACAGCTACACTGAAGCTTTCTTT. It translates to CASKSDSYTEAFF.

This clone was seen more than once but under ten times. The genes are TRBV30 and TRBJ1-1; D is unclear. There are 12 residues in the CDR3. V was pared by 2 bases and J by 0 bases, with 4 bases between. Germline V gene sequence: CDR1 GTSNPN, CDR2 SVGIG (reference sequence). DNA for the CDR3: TGTGCCTGGAGTCCAGTGAACACTGAAGCTTTCTTT. Residues: CAWSPVNTEAFF.

This clone was detected only a few times. The V gene is TRBV25-1, the J gene TRBJ2-5, with 13 positions matching TRBD2. The V and J ends lost 3 bases and 8 bases, in that order; junction bases with no gene match: 6. There are 15 residues in the CDR3. The germline gives CDR1 MGHDK, CDR2 SYGVNS. CDR3 sequence reads: CASSDPGLAGKTQYF. CDR3 DNA sequence: TGTGCCAGCAGTGATCCGGGACTAGCGGGAAAAACCCAGTACTTC. Supplemented by reference TRBV25-1 and TRBJ2-5, the full variable domain reads EADIYQTPRYLVIGTGKKITLECSQTMGHDKMYWYQQDPGMELHLIHYSYGVNSTEKGDLSSESTVSRIRTEHFPLTLESARPSHTSQYLCASSDPGLAGKTQYFGPGTRLLVL.

V and J are TRBV5-4 and TRBJ1-2; 8 bases agree with TRBD1. Germline CDR1 reads SGHNT; CDR2 reads YYREEE (reference sequence). The CDR3 is made up of 15 amino acids. V lost 0 bases, J lost 4 bases, and 5 bases stayed unmatched. This CDR3 is CASSLAGQGPYGYTF. Here the CDR3 DNA reads TGTGCCAGCAGCTTGGCCGGACAGGGCCCCTATGGCTACACCTTC. Full variable domain (missing parts from reference TRBV5-4 and TRBJ1-2): ETGVTQSPTHLIKTRGQQVTLRCSSQSGHNTVSWYQQALGQGPQFIFQYYREEENGRGNFPPRFSGLQFPNYSSELNVNALELDDSALYLCASSLAGQGPYGYTFGSGTRLTVV.

There are a few counts of this clone. The chain uses TRBV19 and TRBJ2-5; the D is unclear. Trimming removed 5 bases at V and 2 bases at J, with 6 bases between. The CDR3 has 12 residues. Germline loops: CDR1 LNHDA, CDR2 SQIVND (reference sequence). The CDR3 is CASSPGQETQYF. The CDR3 DNA sequence: TGTGCCAGTAGTCCCGGTCAAGAGACCCAGTACTTC.

V and J are TRBV11-2 and TRBJ2-7; 14 bases are shared with TRBD2. The V gene's germline CDR1 is SGHAT and CDR2 FQNNGV. The CDR3 runs to 13 residues. V was clipped by 7 bases and J by 10 bases; unmatched bases: 6. CDR3 region: CASTFGTSGRQYF. The CDR3 region has the DNA TGTGCCAGCACCTTCGGGACTAGCGGGAGACAGTACTTC.

This clone has more than one count but fewer than ten. The genes are TRBV5-4 and TRBJ2-7; 8 nucleotides align to TRBD2. CDR3 size: 16 residues. The V and J ends lost 4 bases and 2 bases, in that order; junction bases with no gene match: 11. Germline V CDR1 and CDR2: SGHNT, YYREEE (reference sequence). CDR3 in amino acids: CASSQGVHSGAYEQYF. In nucleotides, the CDR3 is TGTGCCAGCAGCCAAGGAGTCCATAGCGGGGCCTACGAGCAGTACTTC.

The V call is TRBV5-4, the J call TRBJ2-2, with 8 bases matching TRBD1. Germline V gene sequence: CDR1 SGHNT, CDR2 YYREEE (reference sequence). V lost 3 bases to trimming and J lost 2 bases; unmatched junction nucleotides: 3. This CDR3 has 15 residues. Written as DNA, the CDR3 is TGTGCCAGCAGCTCAGGACAGGGAAACACCGGGGAGCTGTTTTTT. Protein: CASSSGQGNTGELFF.

The chain links TRBV28 to TRBJ1-1; 11 bases align to TRBD1. The CDR3 has 17 residues. Trimming at V came to 4 bases and at J to 7 bases, leaving 14 bases not matched to a gene. CDR1 is MDHEN and CDR2 is SYDVKM in the germline V gene. CDR3: CASSSPGLGGTGGEAFF. The CDR3 nucleotides read TGTGCCAGCAGTTCACCCGGCTTAGGGGGGACAGGGGGTGAAGCTTTCTTT.

The V call is TRBV5-1, the J call TRBJ2-5; D remains unclear. Germline-derived CDR1 and CDR2 are SGHRS and YFSETQ. V was shortened by 2 bases and J by 2 bases, with 13 bases between the two germline ends. CDR3 size: 15 residues. The CDR3 DNA sequence: TGCGCCAGCAGCTTTAATACAGCAGTACAAGAGACCCAGTACTTC. Translating it yields CASSFNTAVQETQYF. The whole variable domain, remainder taken from reference TRBV5-1 and TRBJ2-5, is KAGVTQTPRYLIKTRGQQVTLSCSPISGHRSVSWYQQTPGQGLQFLFEYFSETQRNKGNFPGRFSGRQFSNSRSEMNVSTLELGDSALYLCASSFNTAVQETQYFGPGTRLLVL.

This clone was observed a few times. The V gene is TRBV27, the J gene TRBJ2-3; TRBD2 agrees at 9 bases. The length of the CDR3 is 13 residues. V shed 3 bases and J 5 bases; nucleotides not matched to a gene: 0. Germline assignment: CDR1 MNHEY and CDR2 SMNVEV (reference sequence). CDR3 DNA sequence: TGTGCCAGCAGTTTGACTAGCGGAGATACGCAGTATTTT. It yields the protein CASSLTSGDTQYF.

The gene calls are TRBV11-1 and TRBJ2-1; TRBD2 is a possible D gene (5 bases). V gave up 2 bases and J gave up 0 bases, with 11 bases separating them. CDR3 length: 16 residues. Germline CDR1 is SGHAT and CDR2 is FQDESV (reference sequence). The CDR3 region has the DNA TGTGCCAGCAGCTTAAAGCGGTCTAGCTCCTACAATGAGCAGTTCTTC. Translation gives CASSLKRSSSYNEQFF.

With respect to this clone: Other nucleotide sequences from this sample produce the same CDR3. The chain carries TRBV5-1 and TRBJ1-2; 8 positions agree with TRBD1. The germline CDR1 and CDR2 sequences are SGHRS and YFSETQ. The CDR3 runs 14 residues. After removal of 4 bases from V and 5 bases from J, the junction contained 7 bases not matched to a gene. CDR3 coding DNA: TGCGCCAGCAGCCTCGGACAGGGAGATTATGGCTACACCTTC. Protein sequence: CASSLGQGDYGYTF.

The chain links TRBV7-9 to TRBJ2-5; D possibly corresponds to TRBD1 (6 bases). CDR1 is SEHNR and CDR2 is FQNEAQ in the germline V gene (reference sequence). V was cut by 4 bases and J by 3 bases, with 9 bases left in between. There are 13 residues in the CDR3. The CDR3, as DNA: TGTGCCAGCAGCTCTGGACAGAAAGAGACCCAGTACTTC. This codes for CASSSGQKETQYF.

This rearrangement joins TRBV10-1 to TRBJ2-1; D is ambiguous. Trimming removed 3 bases from V and 4 bases from J, with 16 bases in between. CDR3 length equals 16 residues. In germline, CDR1 is WNHNN, CDR2 SYGVQD (reference sequence). The CDR3 protein is CASSDLRRLPYNEQFF. DNA of the CDR3: TGCGCCAGCAGTGACCTACGCCGCCTCCCATACAATGAGCAGTTCTTC.

This clone has only a few counts. The genes are TRBV27 and TRBJ2-7, with D perhaps TRBD2 (6 bases). The ends were cut back, 9 bases at V and 0 bases at J, with 12 bases in the middle. The CDR3 totals 13 residues. In germline, CDR1 is MNHEY, CDR2 SMNVEV (reference sequence). Here the CDR3 reads CASLAPTSYEQYF. CDR3 nucleotides: TGTGCCAGTCTAGCGCCCACCTCCTACGAGCAGTACTTC.

This clone was detected a few times. The chain carries TRBV19 and TRBJ2-7; 9 bases agree with TRBD1. This CDR3 is built from 14 residues. CDR1 LNHDA and CDR2 SQIVND come from the germline V gene (reference sequence). The V segment lost 7 bases and the J segment 2 bases; nucleotides outside the gene matches: 6. Here the CDR3 DNA reads TGTGCCAGTAACGCCCGGGACAGGGCCTACGAGCAGTACTTC. It encodes CASNARDRAYEQYF.

The genes are TRBV19 and TRBJ2-7; 9 bases are shared with TRBD2. This CDR3 spans 15 amino acids. The V segment lost 4 bases and the J segment 2 bases; nucleotides outside the gene matches: 6. CDR1 is LNHDA, CDR2 SQIVND, per germline (reference sequence). CDR3 protein: CASSKRLAETYEQYF. CDR3 bases: TGTGCCAGTAGTAAACGACTAGCGGAGACCTACGAGCAGTACTTC.

The chain links TRBV11-2 to TRBJ2-5; D uncertain. Trimming cost V 7 bases and J 0 bases, with 12 bases left between them. Germline-derived CDR1 and CDR2 are SGHAT and FQNNGV. This CDR3 spans 14 amino acids. CDR3: CASKKNRDQETQYF. CDR3 sequence (DNA): TGTGCCAGCAAAAAAAACCGGGACCAAGAGACCCAGTACTTC.

The chain has TRBV10-3 and TRBJ2-5; D perhaps matches TRBD2 (5 bases). The CDR3 spans 15 residues. The ends were cut back, 0 bases at V and 0 bases at J, with 8 bases in the middle. Per germline, CDR1 ENHRY and CDR2 SYGVKD. Here the CDR3 DNA reads TGTGCCATCAGTGAGTCGGGAGCGAACCAAGAGACCCAGTACTTC. Translated, it gives CAISESGANQETQYF.

V is TRBV7-9 and J is TRBJ2-3, with 10 positions matching TRBD2. In germline, CDR1 is SEHNR, CDR2 FQNEAQ (reference sequence). Trimming took 6 bases from V and 2 from J; bases not matched to a gene: 14. The CDR3 is 18 residues long. Here the CDR3 DNA reads TGTGCCAGCAGATCTAGCGGGAGTTTAAAGGGGGTCACAGATACGCAGTATTTT. This sequence encodes CASRSSGSLKGVTDTQYF.

The V call is TRBV30, the J call TRBJ2-1; no definite D call. Germline loops: CDR1 GTSNPN, CDR2 SVGIG (reference sequence). The CDR3 loop spans 14 amino acids. Trimming shortened V by 1 base and J by 2 bases, and 9 bases separated the two germline ends. Here the CDR3 DNA reads TGTGCCTGGAGTGCAAATGTTGCCTACAATGAGCAGTTCTTC. Translated: CAWSANVAYNEQFF.

This clone was detected a few times. The chain is built from TRBV7-9 and TRBJ1-4, with 7 bases matching TRBD1. The CDR3 is 14 residues long. J was trimmed by 8 bases and V by 5 bases; bases with no gene match: 8. Germline CDR1 SEHNR, CDR2 FQNEAQ (reference sequence). CDR3 coding DNA: TGTGCCAGCAGCGAGAGGGGGCAGGGAGAAAAACTGTTTTTT. Protein: CASSERGQGEKLFF.

The chain couples TRBV30 to TRBJ1-4; 7 nucleotides line up with TRBD1. The CDR3 loop spans 11 amino acids. The trim removed 2 bases at V and 13 bases at J, leaving 4 bases unmatched. Germline V gives CDR1 GTSNPN, CDR2 SVGIG (reference sequence). The CDR3 sequence: CAWSSGGRLFF. Here the CDR3 DNA reads TGTGCCTGGAGTTCAGGGGGGAGACTGTTTTTT.